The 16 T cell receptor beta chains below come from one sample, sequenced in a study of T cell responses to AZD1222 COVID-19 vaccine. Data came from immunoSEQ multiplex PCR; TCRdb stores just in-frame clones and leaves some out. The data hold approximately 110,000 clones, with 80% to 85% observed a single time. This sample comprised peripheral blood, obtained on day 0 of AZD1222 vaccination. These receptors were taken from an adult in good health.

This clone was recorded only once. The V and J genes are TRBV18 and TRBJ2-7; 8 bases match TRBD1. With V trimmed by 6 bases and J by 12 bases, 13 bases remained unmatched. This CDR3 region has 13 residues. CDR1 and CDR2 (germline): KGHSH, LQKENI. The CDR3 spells CASSRADRGRLYF. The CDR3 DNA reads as TGTGCCAGCTCCCGCGCAGACAGGGGCAGGTTGTACTTC.

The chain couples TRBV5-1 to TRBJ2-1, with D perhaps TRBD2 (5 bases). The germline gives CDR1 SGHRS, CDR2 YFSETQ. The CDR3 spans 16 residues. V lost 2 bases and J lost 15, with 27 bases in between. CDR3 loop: CASSLAPGLIEGLGFF. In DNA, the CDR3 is TGCGCCAGCAGCTTAGCCCCCGGGCTTATTGAGGGTTTGGGGTTCTTC.

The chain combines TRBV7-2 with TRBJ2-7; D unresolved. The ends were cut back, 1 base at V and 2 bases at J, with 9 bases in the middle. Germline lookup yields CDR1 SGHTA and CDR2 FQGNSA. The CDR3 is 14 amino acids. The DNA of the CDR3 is TGTGCCAGCAGCTTAGGAGGCGGAACCTACGAGCAGTACTTC. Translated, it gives CASSLGGGTYEQYF.

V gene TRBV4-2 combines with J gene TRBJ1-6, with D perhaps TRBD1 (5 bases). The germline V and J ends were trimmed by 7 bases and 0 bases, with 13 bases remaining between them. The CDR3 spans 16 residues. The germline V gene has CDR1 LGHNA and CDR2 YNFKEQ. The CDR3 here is CASKDSESSYNSPLHF. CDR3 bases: TGTGCCAGCAAAGACAGTGAAAGCTCCTATAATTCACCCCTCCACTTT.

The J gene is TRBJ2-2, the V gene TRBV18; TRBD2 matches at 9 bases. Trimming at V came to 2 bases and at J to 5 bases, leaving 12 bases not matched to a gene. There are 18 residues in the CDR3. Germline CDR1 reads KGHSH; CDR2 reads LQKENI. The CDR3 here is CASSPWVLLAGTTGELFF. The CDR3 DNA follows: TGTGCCAGCTCACCATGGGTCCTACTAGCGGGTACGACCGGGGAGCTGTTTTTT.

CDR3 DNA: TGCGCCAGCAGGGACAGGGGTTCACCTAATGAAAAACTGTTTTTT. It yields the protein CASRDRGSPNEKLFF. This sequence joins TRBV5-1 and TRBJ1-4; 9 bases fit TRBD1. CDR1 and CDR2 from the germline V gene are SGHRS and YFSETQ. V gave up 5 bases and J gave up 3 bases; unmatched junction bases: 5. The CDR3 has 15 residues.

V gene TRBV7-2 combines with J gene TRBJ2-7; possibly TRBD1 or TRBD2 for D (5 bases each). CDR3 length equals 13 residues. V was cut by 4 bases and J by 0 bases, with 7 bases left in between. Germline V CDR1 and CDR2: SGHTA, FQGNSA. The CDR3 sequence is CASSYGTSYEQYF. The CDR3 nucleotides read TGTGCCAGCAGCTACGGGACCTCCTACGAGCAGTACTTC.

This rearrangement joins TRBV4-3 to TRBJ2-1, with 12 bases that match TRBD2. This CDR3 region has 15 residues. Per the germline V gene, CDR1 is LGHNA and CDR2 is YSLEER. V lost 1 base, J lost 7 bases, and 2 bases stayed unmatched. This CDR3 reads CASSQALAGGNEQFF. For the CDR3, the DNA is TGCGCCAGCAGCCAAGCGCTAGCGGGAGGGAATGAGCAGTTCTTC.

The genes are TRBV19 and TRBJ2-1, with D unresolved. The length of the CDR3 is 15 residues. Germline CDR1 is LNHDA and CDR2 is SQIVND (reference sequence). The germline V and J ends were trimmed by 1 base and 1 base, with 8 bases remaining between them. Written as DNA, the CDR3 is TGTGCCAGTAGTATAGGAGTCATTTCCTACAATGAGCAGTTCTTC. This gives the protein CASSIGVISYNEQFF.

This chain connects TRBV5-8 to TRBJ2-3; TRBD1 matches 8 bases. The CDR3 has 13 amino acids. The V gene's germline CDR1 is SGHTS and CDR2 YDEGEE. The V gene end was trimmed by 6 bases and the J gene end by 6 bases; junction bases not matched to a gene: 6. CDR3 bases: TGTGCCAGCACCCTCAGGGGGCGTGATACGCAGTATTTT. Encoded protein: CASTLRGRDTQYF.

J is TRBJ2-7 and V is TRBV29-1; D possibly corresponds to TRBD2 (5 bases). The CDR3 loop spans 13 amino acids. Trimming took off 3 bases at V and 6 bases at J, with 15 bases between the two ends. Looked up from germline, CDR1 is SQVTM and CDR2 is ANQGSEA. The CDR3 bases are TGCAGCGTTGAGGAGCGGAGTGTGGGCGAGCAGTACTTC. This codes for CSVEERSVGEQYF.

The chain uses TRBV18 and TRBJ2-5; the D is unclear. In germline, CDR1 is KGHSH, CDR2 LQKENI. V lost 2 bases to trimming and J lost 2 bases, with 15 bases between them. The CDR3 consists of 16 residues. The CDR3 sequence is CASSPMEQDFQETQYF. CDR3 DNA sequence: TGTGCCAGCTCACCAATGGAGCAGGATTTTCAAGAGACCCAGTACTTC.

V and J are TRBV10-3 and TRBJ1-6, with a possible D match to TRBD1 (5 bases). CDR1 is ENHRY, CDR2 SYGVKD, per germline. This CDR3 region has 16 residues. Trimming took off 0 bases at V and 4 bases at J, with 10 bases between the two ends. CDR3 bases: TGTGCCATCAGTGAGTCCGGGACCGCGTATAATTCACCCCTCCACTTT. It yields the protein CAISESGTAYNSPLHF.

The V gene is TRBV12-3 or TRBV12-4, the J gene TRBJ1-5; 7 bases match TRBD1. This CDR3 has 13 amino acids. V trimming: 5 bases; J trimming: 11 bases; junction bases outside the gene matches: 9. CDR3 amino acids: CASSGITGTAQHF. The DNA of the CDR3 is TGTGCCAGCAGTGGGATTACCGGGACAGCCCAGCATTTT.

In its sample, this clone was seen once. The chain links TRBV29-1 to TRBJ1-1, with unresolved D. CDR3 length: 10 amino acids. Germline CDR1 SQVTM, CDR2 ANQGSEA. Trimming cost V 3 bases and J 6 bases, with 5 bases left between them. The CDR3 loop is CSVDRPEAFF. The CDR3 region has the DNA TGCAGCGTTGACCGCCCTGAAGCTTTCTTT.

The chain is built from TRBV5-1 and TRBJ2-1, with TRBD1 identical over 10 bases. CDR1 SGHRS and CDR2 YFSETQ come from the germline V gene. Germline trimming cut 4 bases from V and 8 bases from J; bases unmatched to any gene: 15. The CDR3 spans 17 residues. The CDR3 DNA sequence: TGCGCCAGCAGCAGAGGATCCGGGACAGGGGTTTTTGATGAGCAGTTCTTC. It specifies CASSRGSGTGVFDEQFF.